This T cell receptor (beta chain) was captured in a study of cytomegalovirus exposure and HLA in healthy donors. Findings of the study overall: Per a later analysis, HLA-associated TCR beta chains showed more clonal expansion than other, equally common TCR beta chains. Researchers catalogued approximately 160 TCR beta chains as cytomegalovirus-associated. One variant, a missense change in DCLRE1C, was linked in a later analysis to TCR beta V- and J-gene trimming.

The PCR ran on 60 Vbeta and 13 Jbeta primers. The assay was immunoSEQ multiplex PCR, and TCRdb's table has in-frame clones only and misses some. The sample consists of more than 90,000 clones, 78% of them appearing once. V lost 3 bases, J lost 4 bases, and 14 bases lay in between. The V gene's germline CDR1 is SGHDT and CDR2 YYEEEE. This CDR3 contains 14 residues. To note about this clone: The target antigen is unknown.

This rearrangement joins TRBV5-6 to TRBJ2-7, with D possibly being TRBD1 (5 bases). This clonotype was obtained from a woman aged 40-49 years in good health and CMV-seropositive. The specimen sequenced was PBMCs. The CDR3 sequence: CASSSRAGNYEQYF. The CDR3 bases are TGTGCCAGCAGCTCCCGAGCAGGGAATTACGAGCAGTACTTC.